Each of the 14 T cell receptor beta chains below was sequenced from the same sample in a study of CD8 T cells in ankylosing spondylitis. Notes on the study in general: Within ankylosing spondylitis blood, a TCR beta motif made up of roughly eight highly homologous variants appeared to be characteristic.

The antigens of these receptors remain unknown. From the 5' RACE reads, TCRdb called clonotypes with MiXCR, one entry per CDR3 protein. Here the sample spans approximately 520,000 distinct CDR3 sequences, roughly 5.2% being singletons. Sequenced sample: blood, either unsorted or a sorted T cell fraction (not recorded which). The origin of the receptors is a male donor with ankylosing spondylitis.

There are many counts of this clonotype. The rearrangement uses TRBV15 and TRBJ2-7; D is undetermined. The length of the CDR3 is 15 residues. The V end was cut by 1 base, the J end by 1 base, with 11 bases between. The germline gives CDR1 LNHNV, CDR2 YYDKDF (reference sequence). The CDR3 loop reads CATSRGTENSYEQYF. As DNA, the CDR3 is TGTGCCACCAGCAGAGGGACGGAAAATTCCTACGAGCAGTACTTC.

This sequence joins TRBV7-2 and TRBJ1-6; the D gene is possibly TRBD1 (5 bases). V was shortened by 0 bases and J by 5 bases, with 14 bases between the two germline ends. The germline V gene encodes CDR1 SGHTA and CDR2 FQGNSA. CDR3 length: 17 residues. The CDR3 loop reads CASSLAFSRGNNSPLHF. The CDR3 DNA is TGTGCCAGCAGCTTAGCTTTTAGTAGGGGCAATAATTCACCCCTCCACTTT.

In its sample, this clonotype was seen many times. The chain employs TRBV7-6 and TRBJ1-1; D not certain. CDR1 and CDR2 (germline): SGHVS, FNYEAQ. Trimming took 5 bases from V and 1 from J, leaving 5 bases between them. The CDR3 has 12 amino acids. CDR3 in DNA: TGTGCCAGCAGCAGACAGAACACTGAAGCTTTCTTT. It codes for CASSRQNTEAFF.

This clonotype was seen at least ten times. The chain combines TRBV12-3 or TRBV12-4 with TRBJ1-1; D gene uncertain. Trimming removed 5 bases at V and 9 bases at J, with 10 bases between. The CDR3 contains 11 residues. CDR3 DNA sequence: TGTGCCAGCAGTGACCCCCGAAAAGCTTTCTTT. Translation gives CASSDPRKAFF.

This clonotype was found many times. The chain combines TRBV29-1 with TRBJ2-1; D uncertain. The length of the CDR3 is 12 residues. Germline V gives CDR1 SQVTM, CDR2 ANQGSEA. Trimming pared 4 bases from V and 5 bases from J, leaving 9 bases between. The CDR3 sequence is CSVVLGHNEQFF. The CDR3 DNA sequence: TGCAGCGTTGTCCTTGGGCACAATGAGCAGTTCTTC.

This clonotype has just a few counts. This rearrangement joins TRBV25-1 to TRBJ1-2; the D is unclear. The CDR3 extends over 14 amino acids. Trimming removed 8 bases at V and 7 bases at J, with 20 bases between. Germline lookup yields CDR1 MGHDK and CDR2 SYGVNS. CDR3 loop: CASGRNPDLGGYTF. CDR3 DNA sequence: TGTGCCAGCGGTAGAAATCCCGACCTCGGTGGCTACACCTTC.

This clonotype turned up a few times. The germline gene is not matched at one end of the junction; a read error may be the cause. V is TRBV7-9 and J is TRBJ2-1; the match to TRBD2 covers 7 bases. The CDR3 contains 11 residues. Germline V CDR1 and CDR2: SEHNR, FQNEAQ (reference sequence). In nucleotides, the CDR3 is TGTGCCAGCAGCCCGGTGGGACTAACGATCTTC. Its translation is CASSPVGLTIF.

Many counts were recorded for this clonotype. DNA for the CDR3: TGTGCCAGCAGCGGGGGAAAGAGAGGCACTGAAGCTTTCTTT. Its translation: CASSGGKRGTEAFF. This chain uses TRBV5-5 with TRBJ1-1, with D perhaps TRBD1 (5 bases). Trimming cost V 4 bases and J 4 bases, with 14 bases left between them. Germline assignment: CDR1 SGHKS and CDR2 YYEKEE (reference sequence). The CDR3 is 14 amino acids.

The sample holds many counts of this clonotype. The V and J genes are TRBV27 and TRBJ2-1; 13 bases line up with TRBD2. The CDR3 is 16 residues long. J was trimmed by 8 bases and V by 5 bases; bases with no gene match: 9. Germline V gene sequence: CDR1 MNHEY, CDR2 SMNVEV (reference sequence). The CDR3 coding sequence is TGTGCCAGCAGTCCCTGGACTAGCGGGAGAGGGGATGAGCAGTTCTTC. Translated, it gives CASSPWTSGRGDEQFF.

Many counts were recorded for this clonotype. The chain has TRBV5-1 and TRBJ2-1; tentatively, D is TRBD2 (6 bases). Trimming stripped 3 bases from V and 6 bases from J, with 16 bases between. Germline CDR1 and CDR2: SGHRS and YFSETQ. This CDR3 region has 15 residues. The CDR3 loop is CASSWGDSGPNEQFF. The DNA of the CDR3 is TGCGCCAGCAGCTGGGGGGATTCGGGGCCCAATGAGCAGTTCTTC.

This clonotype was counted at least ten times. The gene calls are TRBV4-1 and TRBJ2-3; D remains ambiguous. This CDR3 spans 14 amino acids. Germline V lookup: CDR1 MGHRA, CDR2 YSYEKL. With 2 bases removed from V and 2 bases from J, the gap between germline ends came to 8 bases. The CDR3 coding sequence is TGCGCCAGCAGCCAACTGGCTATCACAGATACGCAGTATTTT. It specifies CASSQLAITDTQYF.

This clonotype showed up many times. This chain joins TRBV27 and TRBJ1-2; D may be TRBD1 (5 bases). CDR1 is MNHEY and CDR2 is SMNVEV in the germline V gene (reference sequence). Trimming shortened V by 6 bases and J by 2 bases, and 10 bases separated the two germline ends. The CDR3 length is 13 residues. CDR3: CASSAGSNYGYTF. The CDR3 coding sequence is TGTGCCAGCAGCGCAGGGTCCAACTATGGCTACACCTTC.

This clonotype was counted ten times or more. J is TRBJ2-3 and V is TRBV7-9; TRBD1 agrees at 9 bases. This CDR3 is built from 16 residues. Trimming cost V 2 bases and J 1 base; bases outside gene matches: 4. Germline CDR1 reads SEHNR; CDR2 reads FQNEAQ (reference sequence). The CDR3 DNA reads TGTGCCAGCAGCTTATCCACAGGGGGCGGCACAGATACGCAGTATTTT. This sequence encodes CASSLSTGGGTDTQYF.

The sample holds a few counts of this clonotype. This may be a read error: a much more frequent sequence differs by one nucleotide. V gene TRBV20-1 combines with J gene TRBJ1-5, with a tentative D call TRBD1 (6 bases). Trimming removed 2 bases from V and 5 bases from J, with 13 bases in between. The germline V gene encodes CDR1 DFQATT and CDR2 SNEGSKA (reference sequence). This CDR3 spans 14 amino acids. Written as DNA, the CDR3 is TGCAGTGCTAGACCCAGGGGCGGCGATCAGCCCCAGCATTTT. The encoded protein is CSARPRGGDQPQHF.